This entry describes one TCR beta chain. Its antigen is not known. MiXCR, applied by TCRdb to the RT-PCR reads, yields one record per CDR3 protein. The table shows roughly 570,000 distinct CDR3 sequences, with 10% to 15% occurring only once. Germline V CDR1 and CDR2: MDHEN, SYDVKM. This CDR3 contains 16 residues. V gave up 2 bases and J gave up 3 bases; unmatched junction bases: 7. This entry is derived from a study of response to subunit inactivated influenza vaccine. Findings and caveats of the study: The authors suggested that few new T cells are recruited per seasonal influenza vaccination.

The sequencing used PBMCs from blood, collected about 6 weeks after vaccination. V usage is TRBV28 and J usage is TRBJ1-2; 9 bases fit TRBD1. The sequence was obtained from a man aged 45-60 years who received an inactivated influenza vaccine. The DNA for the CDR3 is TGTGCCAGCAGTTTAAAAGGGCGGACAGGGGACTATGGCTACACCTTC. Protein: CASSLKGRTGDYGYTF.